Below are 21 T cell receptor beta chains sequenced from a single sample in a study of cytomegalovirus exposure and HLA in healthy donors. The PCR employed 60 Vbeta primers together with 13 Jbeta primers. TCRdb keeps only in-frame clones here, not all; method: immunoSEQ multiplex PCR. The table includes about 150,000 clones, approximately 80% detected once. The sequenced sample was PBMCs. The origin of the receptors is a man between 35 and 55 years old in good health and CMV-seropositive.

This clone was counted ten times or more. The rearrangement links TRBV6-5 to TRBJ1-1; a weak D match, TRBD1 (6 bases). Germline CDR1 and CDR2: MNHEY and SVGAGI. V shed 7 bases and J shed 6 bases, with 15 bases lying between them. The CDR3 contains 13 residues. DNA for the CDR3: TGTGCCAGCACCTGGTACAGGGACGCTGAAGCTTTCTTT. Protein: CASTWYRDAEAFF.

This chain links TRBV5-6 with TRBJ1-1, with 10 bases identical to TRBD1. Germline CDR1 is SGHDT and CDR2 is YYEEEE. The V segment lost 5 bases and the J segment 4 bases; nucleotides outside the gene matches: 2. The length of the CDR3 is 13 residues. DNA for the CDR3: TGTGCCAGCAGTCGGGACAGGGGCACTGAAGCTTTCTTT. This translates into CASSRDRGTEAFF.

This CDR3 is CASSPGTGLNTEAFF. In DNA, the CDR3 is TGTGCCAGCAGTCCCGGGACAGGGCTGAACACTGAAGCTTTCTTT. The chain combines TRBV27 with TRBJ1-1, with 9 bases that match TRBD1. The CDR3 has 15 residues. The V gene's germline CDR1 is MNHEY and CDR2 SMNVEV (reference sequence). The ends lost 5 bases at V and 0 bases at J; junction bases unmatched: 4.

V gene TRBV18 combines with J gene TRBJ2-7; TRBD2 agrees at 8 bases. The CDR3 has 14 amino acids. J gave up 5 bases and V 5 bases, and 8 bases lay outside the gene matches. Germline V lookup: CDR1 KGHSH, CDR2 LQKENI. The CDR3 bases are TGTGCCAGCTCAACCTCGAGCGGGAGCGACGAGCAGTACTTC. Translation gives CASSTSSGSDEQYF.

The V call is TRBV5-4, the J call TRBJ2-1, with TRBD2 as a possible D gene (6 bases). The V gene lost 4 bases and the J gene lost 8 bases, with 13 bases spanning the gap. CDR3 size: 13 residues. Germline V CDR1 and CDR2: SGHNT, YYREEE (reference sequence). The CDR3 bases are TGTGCCAGCAGCACAGATGCGGGATATGAGCAGTTCTTC. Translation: CASSTDAGYEQFF. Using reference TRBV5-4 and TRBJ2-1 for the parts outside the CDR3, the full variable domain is ETGVTQSPTHLIKTRGQQVTLRCSSQSGHNTVSWYQQALGQGPQFIFQYYREEENGRGNFPPRFSGLQFPNYSSELNVNALELDDSALYLCASSTDAGYEQFFGPGTRLTVL.

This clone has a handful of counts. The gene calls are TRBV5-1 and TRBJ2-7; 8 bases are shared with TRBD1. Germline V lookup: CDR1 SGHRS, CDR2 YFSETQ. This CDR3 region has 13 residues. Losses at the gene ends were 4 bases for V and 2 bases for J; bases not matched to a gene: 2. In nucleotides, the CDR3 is TGCGCCAGCAGCGTGACAGGGGCCTACGAGCAGTACTTC. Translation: CASSVTGAYEQYF.

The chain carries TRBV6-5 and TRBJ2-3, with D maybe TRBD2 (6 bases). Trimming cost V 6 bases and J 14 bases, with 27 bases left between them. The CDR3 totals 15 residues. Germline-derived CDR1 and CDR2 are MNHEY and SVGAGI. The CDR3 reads CASSPYRGGTGAWYF. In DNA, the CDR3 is TGTGCCAGCAGCCCCTATCGAGGTGGTACGGGAGCTTGGTATTTT.

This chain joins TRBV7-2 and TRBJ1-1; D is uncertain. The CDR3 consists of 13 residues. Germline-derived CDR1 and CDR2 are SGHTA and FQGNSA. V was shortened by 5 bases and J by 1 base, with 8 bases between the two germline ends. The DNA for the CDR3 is TGTGCCAGCAGCCTCTATAGGAACACTGAAGCTTTCTTT. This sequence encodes CASSLYRNTEAFF.

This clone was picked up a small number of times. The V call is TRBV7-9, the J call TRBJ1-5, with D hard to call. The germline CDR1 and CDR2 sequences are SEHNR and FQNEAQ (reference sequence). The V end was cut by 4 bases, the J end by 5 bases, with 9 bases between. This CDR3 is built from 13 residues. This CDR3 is CASSSDTHQPQHF. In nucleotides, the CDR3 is TGTGCCAGCAGCTCAGACACCCATCAGCCCCAGCATTTT. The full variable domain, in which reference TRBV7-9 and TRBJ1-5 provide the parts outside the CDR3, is DTGVSQNPRHKITKRGQNVTFRCDPISEHNRLYWYRQTLGQGPEFLTYFQNEAQLEKSRLLSDRFSAERPKGSFSTLEIQRTEQGDSAMYLCASSSDTHQPQHFGDGTRLSIL.

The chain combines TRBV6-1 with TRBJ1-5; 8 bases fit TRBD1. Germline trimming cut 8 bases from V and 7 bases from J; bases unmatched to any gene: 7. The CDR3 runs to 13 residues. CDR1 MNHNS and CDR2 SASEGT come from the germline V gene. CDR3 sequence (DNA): TGTGCCAGCCTCGGACAGGGAATACAGCCCCAGCATTTT. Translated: CASLGQGIQPQHF.

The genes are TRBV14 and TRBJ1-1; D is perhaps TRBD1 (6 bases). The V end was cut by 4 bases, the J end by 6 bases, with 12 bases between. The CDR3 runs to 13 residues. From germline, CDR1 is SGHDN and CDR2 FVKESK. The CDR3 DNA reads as TGTGCCAGCAGCCTCCGGACAGCTGCTGAAGCTTTCTTT. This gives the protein CASSLRTAAEAFF.

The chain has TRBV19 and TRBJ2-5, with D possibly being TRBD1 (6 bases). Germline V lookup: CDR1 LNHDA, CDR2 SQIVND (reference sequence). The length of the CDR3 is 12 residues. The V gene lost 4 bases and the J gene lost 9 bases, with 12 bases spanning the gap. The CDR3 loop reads CASSTSQGPQYF. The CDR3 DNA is TGTGCCAGTAGTACATCTCAGGGGCCCCAGTACTTC.

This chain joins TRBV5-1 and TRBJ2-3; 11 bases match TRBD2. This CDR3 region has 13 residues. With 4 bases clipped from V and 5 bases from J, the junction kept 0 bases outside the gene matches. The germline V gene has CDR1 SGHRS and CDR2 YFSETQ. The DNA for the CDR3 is TGCGCCAGCAGCGGACTAGCGGGAGATACGCAGTATTTT. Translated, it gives CASSGLAGDTQYF.

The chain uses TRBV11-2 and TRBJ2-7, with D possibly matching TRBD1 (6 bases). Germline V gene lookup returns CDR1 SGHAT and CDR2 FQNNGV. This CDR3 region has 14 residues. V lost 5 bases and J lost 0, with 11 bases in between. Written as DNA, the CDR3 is TGTGCCAGCAGCCGCATGGGGGCCTCCTACGAGCAGTACTTC. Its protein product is CASSRMGASYEQYF.

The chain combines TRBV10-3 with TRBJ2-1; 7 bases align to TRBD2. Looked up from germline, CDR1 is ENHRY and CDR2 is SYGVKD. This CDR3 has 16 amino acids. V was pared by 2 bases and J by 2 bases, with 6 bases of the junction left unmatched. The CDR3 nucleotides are TGTGCCATCAGTGAGGCCACTAGCGTCGCCTACAATGAGCAGTTCTTC. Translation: CAISEATSVAYNEQFF.

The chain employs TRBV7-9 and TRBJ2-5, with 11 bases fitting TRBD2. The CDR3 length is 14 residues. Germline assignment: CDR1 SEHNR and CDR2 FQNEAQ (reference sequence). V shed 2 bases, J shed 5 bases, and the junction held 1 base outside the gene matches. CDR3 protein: CASSLTSGSETQYF. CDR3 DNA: TGTGCCAGCAGCTTAACTAGCGGGAGTGAGACCCAGTACTTC.

The CDR3 DNA sequence: TGTGCCAGCAGTCCGCTAGCGGGTACCTACGAGCAGTACTTC. This gives the protein CASSPLAGTYEQYF. The genes are TRBV27 and TRBJ2-7; 8 nucleotides agree with TRBD2. In germline, CDR1 is MNHEY, CDR2 SMNVEV (reference sequence). The J segment lost 2 bases and the V segment lost 5 bases, leaving 5 bases of the junction unmatched. The CDR3 totals 14 residues.

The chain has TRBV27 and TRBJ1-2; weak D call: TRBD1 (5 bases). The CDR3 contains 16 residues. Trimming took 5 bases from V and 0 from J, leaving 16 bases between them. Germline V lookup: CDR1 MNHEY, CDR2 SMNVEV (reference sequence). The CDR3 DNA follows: TGTGCCAGCAGTACTGTACAGGCGGGAGCTAACTATGGCTACACCTTC. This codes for CASSTVQAGANYGYTF.

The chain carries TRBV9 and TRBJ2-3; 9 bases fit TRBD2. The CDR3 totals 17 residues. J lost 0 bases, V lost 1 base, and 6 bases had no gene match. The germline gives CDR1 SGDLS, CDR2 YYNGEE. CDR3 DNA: TGTGCCAGCAGCGTACTAGCGGGACGTGCTAGCACAGATACGCAGTATTTT. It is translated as CASSVLAGRASTDTQYF.

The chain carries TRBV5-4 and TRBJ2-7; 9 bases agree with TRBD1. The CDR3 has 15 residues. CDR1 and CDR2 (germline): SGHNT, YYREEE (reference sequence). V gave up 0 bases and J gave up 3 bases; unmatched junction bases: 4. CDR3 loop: CASSLVSGQGYEQYF. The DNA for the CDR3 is TGTGCCAGCAGCTTGGTATCGGGACAGGGCTACGAGCAGTACTTC.

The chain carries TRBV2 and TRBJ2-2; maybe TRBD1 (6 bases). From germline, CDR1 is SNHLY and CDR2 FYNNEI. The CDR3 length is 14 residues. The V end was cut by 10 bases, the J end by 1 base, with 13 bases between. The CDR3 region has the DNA TGTGCCATCCAGAACAGGGAGAACACCGGGGAGCTGTTTTTT. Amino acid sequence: CAIQNRENTGELFF.